These 24 T cell receptor beta chains were sequenced from one sample in a study of blood T cell repertoires in COVID-19. Clones were read by immunoSEQ multiplex PCR, and TCRdb kept only the in-frame ones, dropping some. The table has around 170,000 clones, roughly nine tenths seen once. Sequenced material: peripheral blood. All receptors derive from a man younger than 30 who had recovered from COVID-19.

The rearrangement uses TRBV15 and TRBJ2-7, with 7 positions matching TRBD1. CDR3 length equals 13 residues. V dropped 5 bases and J dropped 5; count of bases not matched to a gene: 6. Germline CDR1 is LNHNV and CDR2 is YYDKDF (reference sequence). The CDR3 nucleotides read TGTGCCACCAGCGGGCCGACAGGGAACGAGCAGTACTTC. Translating it yields CATSGPTGNEQYF.

The gene calls are TRBV10-3 and TRBJ2-1; 8 positions agree with TRBD2. Germline V CDR1 and CDR2: ENHRY, SYGVKD. The trim removed 5 bases at V and 5 bases at J, leaving 8 bases unmatched. This CDR3 has 15 amino acids. The chain's CDR3 is CAISNGREVHNEQFF. The DNA of the CDR3 is TGTGCCATCAGTAACGGGCGGGAGGTCCACAATGAGCAGTTCTTC.

The genes are TRBV7-9 and TRBJ1-1; TRBD1 matches at 8 bases. The trim removed 5 bases at V and 1 base at J, leaving 3 bases unmatched. Germline V gene data show CDR1 as SEHNR and CDR2 as FQNEAQ (reference sequence). The CDR3 is 14 amino acids. DNA for the CDR3: TGTGCCAGCAGCGCCGGGACAGGGAACACTGAAGCTTTCTTT. It translates to CASSAGTGNTEAFF. The entire variable domain, with the rest obtained from reference TRBV7-9 and TRBJ1-1, is as follows: DTGVSQNPRHKITKRGQNVTFRCDPISEHNRLYWYRQTLGQGPEFLTYFQNEAQLEKSRLLSDRFSAERPKGSFSTLEIQRTEQGDSAMYLCASSAGTGNTEAFFGQGTRLTVV.

V gene TRBV5-5 combines with J gene TRBJ1-6, with 8 bases identical to TRBD1. The CDR3 is 15 residues long. V lost 3 bases and J lost 7; bases outside the gene matches: 6. Germline V CDR1 and CDR2: SGHKS, YYEKEE (reference sequence). CDR3 DNA: TGTGCCAGCAGCTCCCGACAGGGGTACAATTCACCCCTCCACTTT. This codes for CASSSRQGYNSPLHF.

The J gene is TRBJ2-7, the V gene TRBV5-4; perhaps TRBD2 as D (6 bases). V was cut by 0 bases and J by 5 bases, with 15 bases left in between. Germline lookup yields CDR1 SGHNT and CDR2 YYREEE (reference sequence). The CDR3 loop spans 15 amino acids. The CDR3 here is CASSLGTNTGDEQYF. The CDR3 DNA sequence: TGTGCCAGCAGCTTGGGGACCAATACGGGAGACGAGCAGTACTTC. Variable domain in full (rest from reference TRBV5-4 and TRBJ2-7): ETGVTQSPTHLIKTRGQQVTLRCSSQSGHNTVSWYQQALGQGPQFIFQYYREEENGRGNFPPRFSGLQFPNYSSELNVNALELDDSALYLCASSLGTNTGDEQYFGPGTRLTVT.

The rearrangement links TRBV6-6 to TRBJ2-1; perhaps TRBD2 as D (5 bases). The CDR3 runs 15 residues. Trimming shortened V by 7 bases and J by 3 bases, and 16 bases separated the two germline ends. Germline lookup yields CDR1 MNHNY and CDR2 SVGAGI (reference sequence). In nucleotides, the CDR3 is TGTGCCAGCACCCCGGGGTCTTACCTCTACAATGAGCAGTTCTTC. Translating it yields CASTPGSYLYNEQFF.

The chain has TRBV28 and TRBJ2-5; a weak D match, TRBD2 (7 bases). V dropped 7 bases and J dropped 5 bases, with 14 bases sitting between them. Germline loops: CDR1 MDHEN, CDR2 SYDVKM. This CDR3 has 13 amino acids. CDR3 DNA: TGTGCCAGCACCGAGGGGGGAGGGGAGACCCAGTACTTC. It yields the protein CASTEGGGETQYF.

This clone was seen just once. The CDR3 nucleotides are TGTGCCAGCAGCCAAGCGACTCGTTTAGGCACAGATACGCAGTATTTT. Its translation is CASSQATRLGTDTQYF. The V gene is TRBV4-2, the J gene TRBJ2-3; D is uncertain. Trimming removed 1 base from V and 1 base from J, with 12 bases in between. Germline-derived CDR1 and CDR2 are LGHNA and YNFKEQ. This CDR3 comprises 16 residues.

The chain is built from TRBV4-1 and TRBJ1-6; no firm D call. From germline, CDR1 is MGHRA and CDR2 YSYEKL. The CDR3 sequence is 16 residues long. Trimming shortened V by 4 bases and J by 3 bases, and 13 bases separated the two germline ends. Here the CDR3 DNA reads TGCGCCAGCAGCCGAACCGGGAGGGACTATAATTCACCCCTCCACTTT. Encoded protein: CASSRTGRDYNSPLHF.

The chain links TRBV7-2 to TRBJ2-3; D ambiguous. Germline loops: CDR1 SGHTA, CDR2 FQGNSA. V was clipped by 2 bases and J by 0 bases, with 6 bases between them. The CDR3 sequence is 14 residues long. CDR3: CASSLSQSTDTQYF. The DNA for the CDR3 is TGTGCCAGCAGCTTATCACAGAGCACAGATACGCAGTATTTT.

V is TRBV4-3 and J is TRBJ1-2, with TRBD1 as a possible D gene (5 bases). CDR1 is LGHNA, CDR2 YSLEER, per germline. V dropped 0 bases and J dropped 8 bases, with 19 bases sitting between them. This CDR3 spans 16 amino acids. The CDR3: CASSQDIGRGHTGYTF. The CDR3 nucleotides are TGCGCCAGCAGCCAAGATATCGGTCGAGGACATACGGGCTACACCTTC.

This chain connects TRBV6-5 to TRBJ2-7; a weak D match, TRBD1 (5 bases). Germline CDR1 MNHEY, CDR2 SVGAGI. The CDR3 is made up of 10 amino acids. V was clipped by 5 bases and J by 6 bases, with 5 bases between them. The CDR3 reads CASSQGEQYF. CDR3 DNA: TGTGCCAGCAGTCAGGGCGAGCAGTACTTC.

The rearrangement uses TRBV13 and TRBJ1-2, with 9 bases identical to TRBD1. The CDR3 has 14 residues. The germline gives CDR1 PRHDT, CDR2 FYEKMQ (reference sequence). V dropped 7 bases and J dropped 8; count of bases not matched to a gene: 11. The CDR3, as DNA: TGTGCCAGCACCGAAGACAGGGGGGTTGGAGGCTACACCTTC. Residues: CASTEDRGVGGYTF. Filled out from reference TRBV13 and TRBJ1-2, the complete variable domain reads AAGVIQSPRHLIKEKRETATLKCYPIPRHDTVYWYQQGPGQDPQFLISFYEKMQSDKGSIPDRFSAQQFSDYHSELNMSSLELGDSALYFCASTEDRGVGGYTFGSGTRLTVV.

A few counts support this clone. This CDR3 reads CASSLEGGSPRHEQYF. The CDR3 coding sequence is TGTGCCAGCAGCTTAGAAGGCGGGAGCCCTCGCCACGAGCAGTACTTC. V is TRBV11-2 and J is TRBJ2-7, with TRBD2 matching over 7 bases. Germline V lookup: CDR1 SGHAT, CDR2 FQNNGV. The CDR3 sequence is 16 residues long. The V and J ends lost 0 bases and 5 bases, in that order; junction bases with no gene match: 10.

This chain links TRBV12-3 or TRBV12-4 with TRBJ1-4; TRBD1 matches 7 bases. The CDR3 is 12 amino acids. V lost 6 bases and J lost 8; bases outside the gene matches: 3. The DNA for the CDR3 is TGTGCCAGCAGCGAACAGGGGGAAAAACTGTTTTTT. It translates to CASSEQGEKLFF.

The chain carries TRBV25-1 and TRBJ1-1; D might be TRBD1 (6 bases). The germline V and J ends were trimmed by 5 bases and 2 bases, with 21 bases remaining between them. CDR1 MGHDK and CDR2 SYGVNS come from the germline V gene. The CDR3 totals 17 residues. The CDR3 DNA sequence: TGTGCCAGCAGTAATCAACACTCCGGGACACGTAACACTGAAGCTTTCTTT. Its protein product is CASSNQHSGTRNTEAFF.

This chain uses TRBV5-1 with TRBJ2-3, with 7 bases lining up with TRBD1. CDR1 is SGHRS and CDR2 is YFSETQ in the germline V gene. This CDR3 has 18 residues. Trimming took 4 bases from V and 4 from J; bases not matched to a gene: 18. The CDR3 region is CASSKAPQGVQVPDTQYF. CDR3 sequence (DNA): TGCGCCAGCAGCAAGGCCCCTCAGGGGGTCCAAGTCCCAGATACGCAGTATTTT.

The genes are TRBV15 and TRBJ1-1; D is unclear. This CDR3 is built from 13 residues. From germline, CDR1 is LNHNV and CDR2 YYDKDF (reference sequence). The V end lost 1 base, the J end lost 5 bases, and 8 bases lay between the germline ends. CDR3 region: CATSRARVTEAFF. CDR3 DNA: TGTGCCACCAGCAGAGCCCGCGTGACTGAAGCTTTCTTT.

This chain links TRBV7-2 with TRBJ2-7; TRBD2 aligns across 11 bases. V trimming: 8 bases; J trimming: 5 bases; junction bases outside the gene matches: 8. The CDR3 is made up of 14 amino acids. Germline-derived CDR1 and CDR2 are SGHTA and FQGNSA. The CDR3 DNA is TGTGCCAGCGCCACTAGCGGGGGCCCCAACGAGCAGTACTTC. Its protein is CASATSGGPNEQYF.

The rearrangement joins TRBV6-2 or TRBV6-3 to TRBJ2-3, with 10 positions matching TRBD2. Germline V lookup: CDR1 MNHEY, CDR2 SVGEGT. The CDR3 length is 16 residues. V was clipped by 6 bases and J by 2 bases; unmatched bases: 8. The CDR3 reads CASSLTSGTYTDTQYF. CDR3 sequence (DNA): TGTGCCAGCAGCCTAACTAGCGGGACGTACACAGATACGCAGTATTTT.

The chain recombines TRBV28 with TRBJ2-7, with D maybe TRBD1 (5 bases). This CDR3 is 12 amino acids long. Per germline, CDR1 MDHEN and CDR2 SYDVKM. CDR3 sequence (DNA): TGTGTATCGACAGACCAGACGTACGAGCAGTACTTC. Amino acid sequence: CVSTDQTYEQYF.

V is TRBV5-6 and J is TRBJ1-5, with D possibly matching TRBD1 (5 bases). This CDR3 is 17 amino acids long. The germline V and J ends were trimmed by 4 bases and 3 bases, with 20 bases remaining between them. Germline CDR1 and CDR2: SGHDT and YYEEEE. As DNA, the CDR3 is TGTGCCAGCAGCCTCCATCTGGGGCCCTCCCCCAATCAGCCCCAGCATTTT. It translates to CASSLHLGPSPNQPQHF.

This clone was seen once. The V call is TRBV9, the J call TRBJ1-3; D is uncertain. V was shortened by 0 bases and J by 3 bases, with 10 bases between the two germline ends. The CDR3 runs 15 residues. The germline gives CDR1 SGDLS, CDR2 YYNGEE. CDR3 residues: CASSVGVGSGNTIYF. In DNA form, the CDR3 reads TGTGCCAGCAGCGTAGGGGTAGGGAGTGGAAACACCATATATTTT.

The V and J genes are TRBV28 and TRBJ2-2; weak D call: TRBD2 (5 bases). Looked up from germline, CDR1 is MDHEN and CDR2 is SYDVKM. The V end was cut by 3 bases, the J end by 0 bases, with 8 bases between. The CDR3 is 15 amino acids. This CDR3 reads CASSLEVANTGELFF. The CDR3 nucleotides are TGTGCCAGCAGTTTGGAGGTAGCGAACACCGGGGAGCTGTTTTTT.